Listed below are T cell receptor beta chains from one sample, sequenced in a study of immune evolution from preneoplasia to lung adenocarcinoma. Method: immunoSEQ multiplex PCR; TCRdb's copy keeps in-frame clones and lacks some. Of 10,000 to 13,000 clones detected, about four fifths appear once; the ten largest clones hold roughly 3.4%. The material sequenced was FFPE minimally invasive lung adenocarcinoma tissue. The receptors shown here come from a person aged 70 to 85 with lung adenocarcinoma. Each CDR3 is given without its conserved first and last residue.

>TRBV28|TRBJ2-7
ATQLKLAGPYEQY
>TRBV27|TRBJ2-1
ASSPVRGQVYNEQF
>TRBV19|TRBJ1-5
ASTRQGKQPQH
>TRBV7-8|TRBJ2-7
ASSLGGQTEQY
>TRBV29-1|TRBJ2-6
SVSDGANVLT
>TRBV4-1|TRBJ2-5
ASSQAGARGQETQY
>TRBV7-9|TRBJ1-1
ASSLAGKNTEAF
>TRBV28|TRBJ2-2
ASSLGGGELF
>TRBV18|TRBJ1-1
ASSPDSDTEAF
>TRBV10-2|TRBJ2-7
ASSDGPPDEQY
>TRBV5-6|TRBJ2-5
ASSFQETQY
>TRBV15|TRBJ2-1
ATSRGAPDEQF
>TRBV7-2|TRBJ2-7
ASSFQVGSYEQY
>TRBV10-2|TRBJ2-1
ASTGPFGNEQF
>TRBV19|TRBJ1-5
ASSISGRDSNQPQH
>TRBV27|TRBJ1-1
ASTRRENTEAF
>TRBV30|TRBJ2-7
AWSVEQVGEQY
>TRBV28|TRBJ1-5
ASSHYPQGQSQPQH
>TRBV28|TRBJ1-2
ASSPPTGGRGYT
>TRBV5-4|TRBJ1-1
ASTTDGRSRTEAF
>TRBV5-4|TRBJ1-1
ASSLGRTNTEAF
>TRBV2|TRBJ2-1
ASTGGAYNEQF